This TCR beta chain stems from a study of early T cells in non-severe SARS-CoV-2 infection. Deletions cut 5 bases from V and 3 bases from J, with 7 bases between. This CDR3 region has 13 residues. Per germline, CDR1 SGHVS and CDR2 FNYEAQ. Individual cDNA molecules received unique molecular identifiers during library preparation. TCRdb re-called the 5' RACE reads with MiXCR, one entry per CDR3 protein. The sample yields more than 60,000 distinct CDR3 sequences, about 13% seen once. The TCR sequence derives from an adult who was a healthcare worker with PCR-confirmed SARS-CoV-2 infection or an uninfected control (not recorded which). V and J are TRBV7-6 and TRBJ2-2; D is unclear. Source material: whole blood. The chain's CDR3 is CASSRRDTGELFF. The CDR3, as DNA: TGTGCCAGCAGCCGAAGGGACACCGGGGAGCTGTTTTTT.